What follows are 20 T cell receptor beta chains derived from one specimen sequenced in a study of blood T cell repertoires in COVID-19. Assay: immunoSEQ multiplex PCR; the TCRdb copy retains only in-frame clones and omits some. The table includes around 290,000 clones, more than 70% detected once. The sample taken for sequencing was peripheral blood. The receptors were gathered from a woman aged 45-59 years who had recovered from COVID-19.

This clone was counted once. The rearrangement links TRBV7-2 to TRBJ2-1; possible D gene TRBD2, 5 bases. Trimming cost V 0 bases and J 0 bases, with 9 bases left between them. The germline V gene encodes CDR1 SGHTA and CDR2 FQGNSA. This CDR3 has 16 residues. CDR3 region: CASSLAFGVSYNEQFF. For the CDR3, the DNA is TGTGCCAGCAGCTTAGCGTTCGGGGTCTCCTACAATGAGCAGTTCTTC.

The gene calls are TRBV11-1 and TRBJ2-7; D remains ambiguous. This CDR3 contains 14 residues. Germline CDR1 is SGHAT and CDR2 is FQDESV (reference sequence). Between the trimmed V and J ends, which lost 5 bases and 2 bases, there was a span of 13 bases. The CDR3 is CASSTRANTYEQYF. CDR3 bases: TGTGCCAGCAGCACGCGAGCGAATACCTACGAGCAGTACTTC.

This clone came up many times. V and J are TRBV6-5 and TRBJ1-2; D remains ambiguous. The ends were cut back, 7 bases at V and 5 bases at J, with 20 bases in the middle. CDR3 length: 15 amino acids. Germline V gene data show CDR1 as MNHEY and CDR2 as SVGAGI. CDR3 DNA sequence: TGTGCCAGCACCCCATTCGTTAACTTCCCGTATGGCTACACCTTC. It codes for CASTPFVNFPYGYTF.

The rearrangement links TRBV6-6 to TRBJ2-5; tentatively, D is TRBD1 (5 bases). Trimming removed 1 base at V and 5 bases at J, with 17 bases between. This CDR3 spans 16 amino acids. CDR1 MNHNY and CDR2 SVGAGI come from the germline V gene (reference sequence). The CDR3 nucleotides are TGTGCCAGCAGTTACTTTTCACAGGTCTTGGAGGAGACCCAGTACTTC. Encoded protein: CASSYFSQVLEETQYF.

The chain is built from TRBV9 and TRBJ2-2; D not resolved. There are 15 residues in the CDR3. Per the germline V gene, CDR1 is SGDLS and CDR2 is YYNGEE. V gave up 4 bases and J gave up 5 bases, with 15 bases separating them. The CDR3, as DNA: TGTGCCAGCAGCCCTGAACCAACCTATACCGGGGAGCTGTTTTTT. This gives the protein CASSPEPTYTGELFF.

The V gene is TRBV7-9, the J gene TRBJ1-1; D remains unclear. Deletions cut 1 base from V and 0 bases from J, with 9 bases between. Per the germline V gene, CDR1 is SEHNR and CDR2 is FQNEAQ (reference sequence). CDR3 size: 15 residues. CDR3 bases: TGTGCCAGCAGCTTAGGGGTCGGGATGAACACTGAAGCTTTCTTT. Translated: CASSLGVGMNTEAFF.

The gene calls are TRBV6-5 and TRBJ1-5, with 12 bases identical to TRBD1. The J segment lost 6 bases and the V segment lost 7 bases, leaving 7 bases of the junction unmatched. CDR1 is MNHEY and CDR2 is SVGAGI in the germline V gene. The CDR3 extends over 15 amino acids. The CDR3 protein is CASKGQGALSQPQHF. The DNA of the CDR3 is TGTGCCAGCAAGGGACAGGGGGCTTTAAGTCAGCCCCAGCATTTT.

V is TRBV5-4 and J is TRBJ2-7, with 10 bases that match TRBD1. Unmatched junction bases numbered 5, after V lost 2 bases and J lost 6 bases. Germline V gives CDR1 SGHNT, CDR2 YYREEE (reference sequence). This CDR3 is built from 14 residues. The CDR3 loop reads CASSFFGTGAEQYF. The CDR3 DNA sequence: TGTGCCAGCAGCTTCTTCGGGACAGGGGCCGAGCAGTACTTC.

The chain uses TRBV5-1 and TRBJ2-5, with TRBD2 matching 9 bases. From germline, CDR1 is SGHRS and CDR2 YFSETQ. The CDR3 consists of 16 residues. Germline trimming cut 2 bases from V and 4 bases from J; bases unmatched to any gene: 9. CDR3 DNA sequence: TGCGCCAGCAGCTTAAGTCGCGGGGGGGCTGGAGAGACCCAGTACTTC. Its protein product is CASSLSRGGAGETQYF. Full variable domain (rest looked up from reference TRBV5-1 and TRBJ2-5): KAGVTQTPRYLIKTRGQQVTLSCSPISGHRSVSWYQQTPGQGLQFLFEYFSETQRNKGNFPGRFSGRQFSNSRSEMNVSTLELGDSALYLCASSLSRGGAGETQYFGPGTRLLVL.

This clone was counted between two and nine times. The chain is built from TRBV2 and TRBJ2-1; 9 nucleotides agree with TRBD2. CDR1 and CDR2 from the germline V gene are SNHLY and FYNNEI. The length of the CDR3 is 15 residues. V lost 7 bases and J lost 7; bases outside the gene matches: 11. The CDR3 bases are TGTGCCAGCACCGAGTCGCGGGGGGGCCATAATGAGCAGTTCTTC. Protein sequence: CASTESRGGHNEQFF.

The CDR3 sequence is CASSLRQDAYEQYF. The CDR3 bases are TGCGCCAGCAGCTTACGACAGGATGCCTACGAGCAGTACTTC. The J gene is TRBJ2-7, the V gene TRBV5-1; perhaps TRBD1 as D (6 bases). The CDR3 consists of 14 residues. V gave up 2 bases and J gave up 2 bases, with 11 bases separating them. CDR1 is SGHRS and CDR2 is YFSETQ in the germline V gene.

The chain employs TRBV9 and TRBJ2-3; TRBD2 aligns across 8 bases. This CDR3 has 16 amino acids. The trim removed 4 bases at V and 8 bases at J, leaving 15 bases unmatched. CDR1 is SGDLS and CDR2 is YYNGEE in the germline V gene. This CDR3 is CASSWEAGEGGSTQYF. CDR3 nucleotide sequence: TGTGCCAGCAGCTGGGAAGCGGGGGAGGGCGGCAGTACGCAGTATTTT.

The V gene is TRBV2, the J gene TRBJ2-7; D remains unclear. The CDR3 is made up of 16 amino acids. With 4 bases removed from V and 2 bases from J, the gap between germline ends came to 18 bases. Germline V gives CDR1 SNHLY, CDR2 FYNNEI. The CDR3 spells CASSAKERLTAYEQYF. CDR3 sequence (DNA): TGTGCCAGCAGTGCAAAAGAAAGACTTACTGCCTACGAGCAGTACTTC.

The V and J genes are TRBV5-4 and TRBJ1-2; perhaps TRBD1 as D (5 bases). Per the germline V gene, CDR1 is SGHNT and CDR2 is YYREEE (reference sequence). V lost 3 bases and J lost 6, with 18 bases in between. The CDR3 totals 15 residues. The CDR3 reads CASSSEGPRLNGYTF. As DNA, the CDR3 is TGTGCCAGCAGCTCGGAGGGGCCCAGATTAAATGGCTACACCTTC.

The rearrangement links TRBV6-5 to TRBJ1-6, with D possibly being TRBD1 (5 bases). The germline V gene has CDR1 MNHEY and CDR2 SVGAGI. V was clipped by 5 bases and J by 9 bases, with 17 bases between them. The CDR3 consists of 15 residues. The CDR3 nucleotides are TGTGCCAGCAGTCCTGGGACTGTGGCGGGTTCACCCCTCCACTTT. It translates to CASSPGTVAGSPLHF.

A remark on this clone: The same CDR3 is also encoded by other DNA sequences in this sample. DNA of the CDR3: TGTGCCAGCAGCTTATCGGGGGGCGGGGGGCAGCCCCAGCATTTT. This translates into CASSLSGGGGQPQHF. This chain joins TRBV11-2 and TRBJ1-5, with D possibly TRBD1 on 6 matching bases. Trimming pared 2 bases from V and 7 bases from J, leaving 15 bases between. Germline loops: CDR1 SGHAT, CDR2 FQNNGV. This CDR3 comprises 15 residues.

This chain connects TRBV4-3 to TRBJ2-7; 8 bases align to TRBD1. CDR1 and CDR2 from the germline V gene are LGHNA and YSLEER. This CDR3 region has 19 residues. With 0 bases clipped from V and 3 bases from J, the junction kept 16 bases outside the gene matches. The CDR3 here is CASSQDIPRTGQFYYEQYF. CDR3 in DNA: TGCGCCAGCAGCCAAGATATCCCCCGGACAGGGCAGTTTTACTACGAGCAGTACTTC.

The chain uses TRBV3-1 (or the pseudogene TRBV3-2) and TRBJ2-1; 10 bases fit TRBD2. The germline CDR1 and CDR2 sequences are LGHDT and YNNKEL (reference sequence). V lost 3 bases to trimming and J lost 10 bases; unmatched junction nucleotides: 9. The CDR3 runs to 15 residues. CDR3 DNA: TGTGCCAGCAGCCACGGTCGCCTAGCGGGGGTCGAGCAGTTCTTC. This sequence encodes CASSHGRLAGVEQFF.

The chain recombines TRBV2 with TRBJ2-7, with D tentatively TRBD2 (6 bases). Germline loops: CDR1 SNHLY, CDR2 FYNNEI. The CDR3 loop spans 14 amino acids. V gave up 8 bases and J gave up 2 bases, with 16 bases separating them. The CDR3 bases are TGTGCCAGCTCCCGGGGGAGCGGACCCTACGAGCAGTACTTC. Protein product: CASSRGSGPYEQYF. The full variable domain, with the rest looked up from reference TRBV2 and TRBJ2-7, is EPEVTQTPSHQVTQMGQEVILRCVPISNHLYFYWYRQILGQKVEFLVSFYNNEISEKSEIFDDQFSVERPDGSNFTLKIRSTKLEDSAMYFCASSRGSGPYEQYFGPGTRLTVT.

The chain employs TRBV5-1 and TRBJ2-3; D gene uncertain. This CDR3 region has 16 residues. Trimming removed 4 bases from V and 2 bases from J, with 17 bases in between. CDR1 is SGHRS, CDR2 YFSETQ, per germline. CDR3 amino acids: CASSPALGPYTDTQYF. CDR3 bases: TGCGCCAGCAGCCCTGCCCTAGGCCCCTACACAGATACGCAGTATTTT.